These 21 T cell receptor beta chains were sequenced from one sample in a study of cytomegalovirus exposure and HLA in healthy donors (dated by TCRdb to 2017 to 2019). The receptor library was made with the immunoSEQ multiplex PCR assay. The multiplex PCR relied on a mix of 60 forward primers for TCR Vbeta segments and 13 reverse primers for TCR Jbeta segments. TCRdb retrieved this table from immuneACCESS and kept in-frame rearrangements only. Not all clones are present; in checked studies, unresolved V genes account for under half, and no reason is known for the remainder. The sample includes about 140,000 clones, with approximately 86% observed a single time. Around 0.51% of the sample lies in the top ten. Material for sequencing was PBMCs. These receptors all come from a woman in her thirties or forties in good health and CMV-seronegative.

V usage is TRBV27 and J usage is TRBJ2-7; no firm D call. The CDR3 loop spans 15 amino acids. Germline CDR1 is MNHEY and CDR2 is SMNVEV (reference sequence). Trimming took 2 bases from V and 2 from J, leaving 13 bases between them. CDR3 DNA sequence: TGTGCCAGCAGTTTACTGGGCGCCTACCCCTACGAGCAGTACTTC. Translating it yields CASSLLGAYPYEQYF.

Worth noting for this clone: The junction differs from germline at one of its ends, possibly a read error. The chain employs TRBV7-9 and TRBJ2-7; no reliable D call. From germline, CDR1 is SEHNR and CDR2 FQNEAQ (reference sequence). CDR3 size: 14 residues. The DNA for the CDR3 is TGTTCCAGCAGCTTATCGCGGATGGAAAGCGAGCAGTACTTC. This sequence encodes CSSSLSRMESEQYF.

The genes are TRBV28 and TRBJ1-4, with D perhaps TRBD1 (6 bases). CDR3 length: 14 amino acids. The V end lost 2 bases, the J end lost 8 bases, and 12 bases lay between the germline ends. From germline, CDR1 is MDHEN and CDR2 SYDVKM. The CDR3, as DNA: TGTGCCAGCAGTTTAGAGGGGGAGAGCGAAAAACTGTTTTTT. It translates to CASSLEGESEKLFF.

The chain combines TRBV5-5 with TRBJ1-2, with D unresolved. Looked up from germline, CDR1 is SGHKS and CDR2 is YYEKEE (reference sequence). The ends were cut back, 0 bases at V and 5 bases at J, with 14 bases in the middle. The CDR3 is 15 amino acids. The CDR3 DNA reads TGTGCCAGCAGCTTGGGTAGTTTCCGAGAGTATGGCTACACCTTC. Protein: CASSLGSFREYGYTF. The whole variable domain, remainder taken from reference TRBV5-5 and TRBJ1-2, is DAGVTQSPTHLIKTRGQQVTLRCSPISGHKSVSWYQQVLGQGPQFIFQYYEKEERGRGNFPDRFSARQFPNYSSELNVNALLLGDSALYLCASSLGSFREYGYTFGSGTRLTVV.

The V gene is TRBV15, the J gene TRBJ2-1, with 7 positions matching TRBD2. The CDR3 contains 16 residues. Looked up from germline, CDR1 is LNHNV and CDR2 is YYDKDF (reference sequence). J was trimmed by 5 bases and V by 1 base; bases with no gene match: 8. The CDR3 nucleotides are TGTGCCACCAGCAGAGGACTAGGTGGGGGGGACAATGAGCAGTTCTTC. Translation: CATSRGLGGGDNEQFF.

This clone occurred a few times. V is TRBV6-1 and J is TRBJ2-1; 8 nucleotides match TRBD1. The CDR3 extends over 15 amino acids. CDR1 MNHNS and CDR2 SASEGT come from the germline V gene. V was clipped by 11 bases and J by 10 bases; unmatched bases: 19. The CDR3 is CACLPGQGKVEEQFF. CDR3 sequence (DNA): TGTGCCTGCCTACCCGGACAGGGTAAGGTAGAGGAGCAGTTCTTC.

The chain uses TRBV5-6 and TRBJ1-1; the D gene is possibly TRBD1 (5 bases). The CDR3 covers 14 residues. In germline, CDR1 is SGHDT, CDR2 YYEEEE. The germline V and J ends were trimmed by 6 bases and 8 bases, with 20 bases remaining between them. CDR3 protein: CASTRAVGAEEAFF. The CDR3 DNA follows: TGTGCCAGCACTCGGGCTGTAGGGGCAGAAGAAGCTTTCTTT.

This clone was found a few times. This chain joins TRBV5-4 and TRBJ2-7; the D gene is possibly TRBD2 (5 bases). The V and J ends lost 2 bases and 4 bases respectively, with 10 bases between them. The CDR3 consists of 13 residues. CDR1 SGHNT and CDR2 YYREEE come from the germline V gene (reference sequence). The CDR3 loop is CASSLGLLYEQYF. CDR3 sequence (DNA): TGTGCCAGCAGCTTAGGACTCTTATACGAGCAGTACTTC.

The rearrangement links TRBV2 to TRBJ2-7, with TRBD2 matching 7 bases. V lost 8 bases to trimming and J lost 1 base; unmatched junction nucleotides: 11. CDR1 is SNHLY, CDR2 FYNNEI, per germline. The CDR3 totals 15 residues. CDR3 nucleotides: TGTGCCAGCCTAGCCCTGACTAGCTCTTCCTACGAGCAGTACTTC. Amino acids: CASLALTSSSYEQYF.

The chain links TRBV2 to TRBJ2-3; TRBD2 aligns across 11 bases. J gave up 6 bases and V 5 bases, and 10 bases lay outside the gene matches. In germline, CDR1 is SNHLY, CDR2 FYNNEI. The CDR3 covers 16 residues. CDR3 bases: TGTGCCAGCAGTACACAGAATAGCGGGAGGGCGGATACGCAGTATTTT. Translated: CASSTQNSGRADTQYF.

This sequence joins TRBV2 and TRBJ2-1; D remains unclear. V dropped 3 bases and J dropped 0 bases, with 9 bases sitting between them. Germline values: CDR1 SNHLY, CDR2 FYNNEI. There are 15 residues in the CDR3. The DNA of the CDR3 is TGTGCCAGCAGTGAGAGCGTCAGCTCCTACAATGAGCAGTTCTTC. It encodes CASSESVSSYNEQFF.

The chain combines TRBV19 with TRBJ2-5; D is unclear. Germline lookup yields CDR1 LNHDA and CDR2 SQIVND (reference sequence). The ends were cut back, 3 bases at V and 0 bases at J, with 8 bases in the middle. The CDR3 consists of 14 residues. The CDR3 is CASSIMSDQETQYF. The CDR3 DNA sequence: TGTGCCAGTAGTATTATGTCAGACCAAGAGACCCAGTACTTC. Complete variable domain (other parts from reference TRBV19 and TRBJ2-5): DGGITQSPKYLFRKEGQNVTLSCEQNLNHDAMYWYRQDPGQGLRLIYYSQIVNDFQKGDIAEGYSVSREKKESFPLTVTSAQKNPTAFYLCASSIMSDQETQYFGPGTRLLVL.

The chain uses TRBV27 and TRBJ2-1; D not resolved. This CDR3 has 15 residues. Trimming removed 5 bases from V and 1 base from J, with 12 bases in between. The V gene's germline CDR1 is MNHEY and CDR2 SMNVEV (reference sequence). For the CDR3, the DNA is TGTGCCAGCAGTAGGATCGTCGGGTCCTACAATGAGCAGTTCTTC. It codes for CASSRIVGSYNEQFF.

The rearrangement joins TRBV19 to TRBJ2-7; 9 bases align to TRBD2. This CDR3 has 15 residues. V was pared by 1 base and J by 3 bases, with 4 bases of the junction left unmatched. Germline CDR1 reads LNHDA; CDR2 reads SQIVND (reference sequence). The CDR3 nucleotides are TGTGCCAGTAGTATAGTCCTAGCGGGGCTCTACGAGCAGTACTTC. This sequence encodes CASSIVLAGLYEQYF.

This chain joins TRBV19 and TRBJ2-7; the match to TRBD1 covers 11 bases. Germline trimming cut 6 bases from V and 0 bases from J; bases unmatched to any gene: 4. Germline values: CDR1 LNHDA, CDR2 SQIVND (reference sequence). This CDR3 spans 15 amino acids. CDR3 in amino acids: CASSRGQGVSYEQYF. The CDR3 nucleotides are TGTGCCAGTAGCCGGGGACAGGGGGTCTCCTACGAGCAGTACTTC. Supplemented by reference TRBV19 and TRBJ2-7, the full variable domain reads DGGITQSPKYLFRKEGQNVTLSCEQNLNHDAMYWYRQDPGQGLRLIYYSQIVNDFQKGDIAEGYSVSREKKESFPLTVTSAQKNPTAFYLCASSRGQGVSYEQYFGPGTRLTVT.

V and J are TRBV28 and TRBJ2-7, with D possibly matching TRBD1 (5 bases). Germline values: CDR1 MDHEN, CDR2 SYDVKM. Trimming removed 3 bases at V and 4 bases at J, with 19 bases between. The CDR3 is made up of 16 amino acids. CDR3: CASSFIGVGLNYEQYF. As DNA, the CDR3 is TGTGCCAGCAGTTTTATAGGTGTGGGGCTCAATTACGAGCAGTACTTC.

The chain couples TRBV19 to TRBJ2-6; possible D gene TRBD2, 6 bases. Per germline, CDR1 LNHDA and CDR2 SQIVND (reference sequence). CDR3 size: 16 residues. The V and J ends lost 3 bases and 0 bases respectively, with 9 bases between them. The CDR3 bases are TGTGCCAGTAGTATCTCCGGGGGCTCTGGGGCCAACGTCCTGACTTTC. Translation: CASSISGGSGANVLTF.

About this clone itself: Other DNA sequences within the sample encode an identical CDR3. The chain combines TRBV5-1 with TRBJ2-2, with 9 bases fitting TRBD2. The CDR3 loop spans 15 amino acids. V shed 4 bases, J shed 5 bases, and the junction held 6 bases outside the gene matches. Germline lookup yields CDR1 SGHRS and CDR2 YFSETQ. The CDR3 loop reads CASSKIAGETGELFF. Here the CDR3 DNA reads TGCGCCAGCAGCAAAATAGCGGGGGAGACCGGGGAGCTGTTTTTT. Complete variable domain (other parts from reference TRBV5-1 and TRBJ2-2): KAGVTQTPRYLIKTRGQQVTLSCSPISGHRSVSWYQQTPGQGLQFLFEYFSETQRNKGNFPGRFSGRQFSNSRSEMNVSTLELGDSALYLCASSKIAGETGELFFGEGSRLTVL.

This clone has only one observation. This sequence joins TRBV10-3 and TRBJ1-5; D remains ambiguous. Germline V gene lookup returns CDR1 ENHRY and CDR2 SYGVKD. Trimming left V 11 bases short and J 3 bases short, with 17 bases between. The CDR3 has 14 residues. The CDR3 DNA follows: TGTGCCGCTTCCGCACGGGGTAACAATCAGCCCCAGCATTTT. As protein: CAASARGNNQPQHF.

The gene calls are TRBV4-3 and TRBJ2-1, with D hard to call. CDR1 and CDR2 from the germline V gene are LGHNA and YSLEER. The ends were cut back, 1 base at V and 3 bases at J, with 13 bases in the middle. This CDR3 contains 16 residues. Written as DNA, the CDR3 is TGCGCCAGCAGCCAAGGAGATCTAGGTCGCTACAATGAGCAGTTCTTC. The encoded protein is CASSQGDLGRYNEQFF.

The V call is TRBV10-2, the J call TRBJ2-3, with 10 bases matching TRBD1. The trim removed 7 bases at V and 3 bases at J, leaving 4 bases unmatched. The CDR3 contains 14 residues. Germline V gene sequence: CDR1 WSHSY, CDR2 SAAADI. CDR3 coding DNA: TGCGCCAGCACTGGACAGGGGGTTACAGATACGCAGTATTTT. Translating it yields CASTGQGVTDTQYF.